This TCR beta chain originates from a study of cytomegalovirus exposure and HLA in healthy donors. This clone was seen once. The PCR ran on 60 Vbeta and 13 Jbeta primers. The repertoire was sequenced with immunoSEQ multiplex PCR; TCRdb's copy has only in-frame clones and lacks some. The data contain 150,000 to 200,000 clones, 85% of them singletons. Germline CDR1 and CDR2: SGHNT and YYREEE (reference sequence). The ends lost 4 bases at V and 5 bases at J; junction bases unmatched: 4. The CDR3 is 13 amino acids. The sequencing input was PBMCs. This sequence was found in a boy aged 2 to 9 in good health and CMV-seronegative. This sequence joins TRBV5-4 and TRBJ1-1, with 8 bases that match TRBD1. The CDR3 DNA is TGTGCCAGCAGCCCCGACAGGGGAACTGAAGCTTTCTTT. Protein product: CASSPDRGTEAFF.